This TCR beta chain was captured in a study of radiotherapy plus CTLA-4 blockade in lung cancer. Study-wide context: Objective response rate was 15% to 20%; disease control rate, 31%.

The CDR3 consists of 16 residues. Unmatched junction bases numbered 4, after V lost 0 bases and J lost 1 base. Germline loops: CDR1 MGHRA, CDR2 YSYEKL. TCRdb keeps only in-frame clones here, not all; method: immunoSEQ multiplex PCR. This table holds about 45,000 clones, over 60% found once. The study's findings and limits: Increased serum interferon-beta after radiation also reportedly predicted response strongly. TCR clones of tumor origin grew in blood after radiotherapy plus ipilimumab.

A word on this clone: Its matching antigen is unknown.

CTLA-4 blockade with ipilimumab, together with focal radiation, was given to patients with chemo-refractory metastatic non-small-cell lung cancer. This material consisted of peripheral blood, taken from a patient treated with radiotherapy plus ipilimumab. This clonotype originated in a human donor with non-small cell lung cancer who had a partial response to radiotherapy plus ipilimumab. The chain has TRBV4-1 and TRBJ2-5, with 8 bases aligning to TRBD2. CDR3 sequence reads: CASSQDSAGGQETQYF. The CDR3 DNA sequence: TGCGCCAGCAGCCAAGATTCGGCGGGGGGCCAAGAGACCCAGTACTTC.